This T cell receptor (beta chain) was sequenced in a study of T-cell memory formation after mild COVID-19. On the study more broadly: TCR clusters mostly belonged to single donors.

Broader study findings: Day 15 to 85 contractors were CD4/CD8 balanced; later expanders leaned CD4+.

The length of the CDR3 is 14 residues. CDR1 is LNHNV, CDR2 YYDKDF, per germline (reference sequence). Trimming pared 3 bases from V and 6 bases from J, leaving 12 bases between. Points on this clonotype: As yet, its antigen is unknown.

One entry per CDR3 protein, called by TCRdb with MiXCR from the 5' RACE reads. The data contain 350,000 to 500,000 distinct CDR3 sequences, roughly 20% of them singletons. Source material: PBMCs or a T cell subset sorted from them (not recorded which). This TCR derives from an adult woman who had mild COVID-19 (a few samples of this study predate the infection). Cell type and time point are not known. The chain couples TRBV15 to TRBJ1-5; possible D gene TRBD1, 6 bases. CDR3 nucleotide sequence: TGTGCCACCAGCAGGGACAGAACTCTTCAGCCCCAGCATTTT. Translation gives CATSRDRTLQPQHF.